The rows below give T cell receptor beta chains drawn from one sample of a study of cytomegalovirus exposure and HLA in healthy donors. Sequencing was performed with immunoSEQ multiplex PCR; in TCRdb, only in-frame clones are kept and a portion is missing. The repertoire includes approximately 100,000 clones, around three quarters of them detected once, and around 3% sits in the top ten. The sample consisted of PBMCs. All receptors come from a woman aged 40 to 50 in good health and CMV-seronegative. CDR3s include the opening cysteine and the closing phenylalanine or tryptophan. A D gene is named only where the DNA matches it firmly. Clone size is stated in some rows and not others, as once, few, many or a class when expanded.

cdr3_aa cdr3_nt d_call j_call clone_size v_call
CASSSPGYSSYNEQFF TGTGCCAGCAGCTCTCCGGGGTACAGCTCCTACAATGAGCAGTTCTTC . TRBJ2-1 . TRBV7-9
CAISGTDRGANVLTF TGTGCCATCAGTGGGACAGATAGGGGGGCCAACGTCCTGACTTTC . TRBJ2-6 . TRBV10-3
CASSNGRRDGYTF TGTGCCAGCAGTAACGGACGCAGGGATGGCTACACCTTC . TRBJ1-2 . TRBV28
CASSQERATGIDGYTF TGCGCCAGCAGCCAAGAAAGGGCCACAGGGATTGATGGCTACACCTTC . TRBJ1-2 . TRBV4-1
CASSPRTGYQPQHF TGTGCCAGCAGCCCCCGGACAGGGTATCAGCCCCAGCATTTT TRBD1 TRBJ1-5 . TRBV28
CASSQDLARSSYNEQFF TGCGCCAGCAGCCAAGATCTAGCGCGTAGCTCCTACAATGAGCAGTTCTTC . TRBJ2-1 . TRBV4-3
CASSGGPLGDGYTF TGTGCCAGCAGTGGAGGGCCTCTTGGGGATGGCTACACCTTC . TRBJ1-2 . TRBV2
CASSLRQGYEQYF TGTGCCAGCAGCTTGCGGCAGGGATACGAGCAGTACTTC . TRBJ2-7 few TRBV7-7
CASRGPGQGDAQPQHF TGTGCCAGCAGGGGTCCGGGACAGGGGGATGCTCAGCCCCAGCATTTT TRBD1 TRBJ1-5 few TRBV2
CASSRDTYYTEAFF TGTGCCAGCAGTCGGGACACATACTACACTGAAGCTTTCTTT . TRBJ1-1 . TRBV6-5
CASSYSGLANTGELFF TGTGCCAGCAGTTACTCGGGACTAGCGAACACCGGGGAGCTGTTTTTT TRBD2 TRBJ2-2 . TRBV6-5
CAAQGSYEQYF TGTGCCGCACAGGGGTCCTACGAGCAGTACTTC TRBD1 TRBJ2-7 . TRBV10-3